A selection of T cell receptor beta chains follows, all from one sample in a study of PD-1 blockade in classical Hodgkin lymphoma. Sequenced by immunoSEQ multiplex PCR; TCRdb stores in-frame clones only, minus some. The sample records 25,000 to 35,000 clones, more than 70% being singletons. The sample was CD4+ T cells from blood, taken before the fourth cycle of nivolumab. These receptors were obtained from a human donor with classical Hodgkin lymphoma. Both conserved end residues are part of each CDR3. D genes are given only for firm matches. The size field is filled for only some rows; it gives once, few, many or a size class.

clone size	CDR3 length	V gene	D gene	J gene	CDR3 DNA	CDR3 protein
NA	16	TRBV9	NA	TRBJ2-1	TGTGCCAGCAGCGTAGGCTCTAGGGTGCTTTACAATGAGCAGTTCTTC	CASSVGSRVLYNEQFF
NA	17	TRBV14	TRBD2	TRBJ2-1	TGTGCCAGCAGCCGCAGAGCGGGCCTAGCGGGGAACAATGAGCAGTTCTTC	CASSRRAGLAGNNEQFF
few	15	TRBV10-1	NA	TRBJ2-7	TGCGCCAGCAGCTCTCACCAGGGGTCGCCCTACGAGCAGTACTTC	CASSSHQGSPYEQYF
NA	16	TRBV4-1	NA	TRBJ1-4	TGCGCCAGCAGCCATAGTCCCTCGGGAGGGAGTGAAAAACTGTTTTTT	CASSHSPSGGSEKLFF
few	15	TRBV5-8	NA	TRBJ2-5	TGTGCCAGCAGCTTCGGGTCTTGGTACCAAGAGACCCAGTACTTC	CASSFGSWYQETQYF
NA	16	TRBV30	NA	TRBJ1-5	TGTGCCTGGAGTGCCCCGGACCGATATAGCAATCAGCCCCAGCATTTT	CAWSAPDRYSNQPQHF
NA	15	TRBV4-3	NA	TRBJ2-3	TGCGCCAGCAGCCAAGATCTTCCTAGGGGGGATACGCAGTATTTT	CASSQDLPRGDTQYF
NA	13	TRBV25-1	NA	TRBJ2-7	TGTGCCAGCAGTGAAGCCACCCGTTACGAGCAGTACTTC	CASSEATRYEQYF
once	13	TRBV21-1	NA	TRBJ1-1	TGTGCCAGCAGCAAAGGGCGAGATGATGAAGCTTTCTTT	CASSKGRDDEAFF
NA	14	TRBV6-1	TRBD2	TRBJ2-3	TGTGCCAGCAGGGAGCGGGGCGGGTTTGATACGCAGTATTTT	CASRERGGFDTQYF
NA	16	TRBV27	NA	TRBJ1-5	TGTGCCAGCAGTCAAGACCCCCTGGGGGGCAATCAGCCCCAGCATTTT	CASSQDPLGGNQPQHF
NA	11	TRBV2	TRBD2	TRBJ2-1	TGTGCCAGCAGTGAAGCGCGGGAGCTGTTCTTC	CASSEARELFF
NA	19	TRBV28	TRBD2	TRBJ2-2	TGTGCCAGCAGTTTGGTCGGACCGATAGCGGGAGTTCACACCGGGGAGCTGTTTTTT	CASSLVGPIAGVHTGELFF
once	13	TRBV5-4	NA	TRBJ2-7	TGTGCCAGCAGCTTGAACAGGGAGAGCGAGCAGTACTTC	CASSLNRESEQYF
NA	17	TRBV27	TRBD1	TRBJ2-7	TGTGCCAGCAGTTTATACGCGGGTGGGCAGGGGGCCTACGAGCAGTACTTC	CASSLYAGGQGAYEQYF
NA	11	TRBV6-6	NA	TRBJ2-2	TGTGCCAGCACTTACACCGGGGAGCTGTTTTTT	CASTYTGELFF
NA	19	TRBV21-1	NA	TRBJ2-4	TGTGCCACCCTGACGTCTTTAGGTCTGGAGCCGGAGCCCAAAAACATTCAGTACTTC	CATLTSLGLEPEPKNIQYF
NA	18	TRBV19	TRBD1	TRBJ1-4	TGTGCCAGTAGTCCCACCGGGACAGGGGGCCTTATTAATGAAAAACTGTTTTTT	CASSPTGTGGLINEKLFF
NA	14	TRBV5-4	NA	TRBJ1-5	TGTGCCAGCAGCTTGGAGGCAGCAGAAGGGCCCCAGCATTTT	CASSLEAAEGPQHF
once	15	TRBV19	TRBD1	TRBJ2-2	TGTGCCAGTAGTGATTCGGACAGGGTCGCCGGGGAGCTGTTTTTT	CASSDSDRVAGELFF
NA	16	TRBV25-1	TRBD1	TRBJ1-3	TGTGCCAGCAGTGAACAGGGACAGGCCCCTGGAAACACCATATATTTT	CASSEQGQAPGNTIYF
once	21	TRBV7-6	TRBD2	TRBJ2-1	TGTGCCAGCAGCTTACCCCGACTTTTGTTGTTTGCAGCGGGAGGCGGTAATGAGCAGTTCTTC	CASSLPRLLLFAAGGGNEQFF
NA	13	TRBV7-2	NA	TRBJ2-5	TGTGCCAGCAGCTCCGCGGGTGAGGAGACCCAGTACTTC	CASSSAGEETQYF
NA	15	TRBV6-6	NA	TRBJ1-5	TGTGCCAGCAGTTCCGCTCAGGGCGCCAATCAGCCCCAGCATTTT	CASSSAQGANQPQHF
NA	14	TRBV29-1	TRBD2	TRBJ2-3	TGCAGCGATAATAGCGGGAAAGTTACGGATACGCAGTATTTT	CSDNSGKVTDTQYF
NA	13	TRBV18	TRBD1	TRBJ2-7	TGTGCCAGCTCACCAAGACAGGGAGACGAGCAGTACTTC	CASSPRQGDEQYF
NA	15	TRBV9	NA	TRBJ1-1	TGTGCCAGCAGCCCTAGGGTGGGGGGGAACACTGAAGCTTTCTTT	CASSPRVGGNTEAFF
NA	15	TRBV7-2	NA	TRBJ1-1	TGTGCCAGCAGCCCCTCCCGAAGGGGAGGCACTGAAGCTTTCTTT	CASSPSRRGGTEAFF
NA	12	TRBV19	NA	TRBJ1-5	TGTGCCAGTAGTCCCCGCAATCAGCCCCAGCATTTT	CASSPRNQPQHF
NA	13	TRBV19	TRBD1	TRBJ1-2	TGTGCCAGCAGGAGTCTCCCAGGGGGTGGCTACACCTTC	CASRSLPGGGYTF
NA	14	TRBV6-5	NA	TRBJ2-7	TGTGCCAGCAGTTACTCGGGGGGGCCCTACGAGCAGTACTTC	CASSYSGGPYEQYF
NA	13	TRBV28	NA	TRBJ2-3	TGTGCCAGCAGTGCCTCAACGACAGATACGCAGTATTTT	CASSASTTDTQYF
few	15	TRBV2	TRBD1	TRBJ1-5	TGTGCCAGCAGGAAAGCCGGGACAGCAAATCAGCCCCAGCATTTT	CASRKAGTANQPQHF
NA	16	TRBV5-8	NA	TRBJ2-7	TGTGCCAGCAGCTTGACCCTCCAGGGGCCTTCCTACGAGCAGTACTTC	CASSLTLQGPSYEQYF
NA	17	TRBV4-1	NA	TRBJ2-1	TGCGCCAGCAGCCCCCCGGGCGATCCGGCGCTCGACAATGAGCAGTTCTTC	CASSPPGDPALDNEQFF
NA	14	TRBV25-1	NA	TRBJ2-7	TGTGCCAGCAGCAAGAATTTGAAGGGCTACGAGCAGTACTTC	CASSKNLKGYEQYF
NA	14	TRBV4-3	NA	TRBJ1-1	TGCGCCAGCAGCCACTTACAGCCGAGCACTGAAGCTTTCTTT	CASSHLQPSTEAFF
NA	15	TRBV28	NA	TRBJ2-5	TGTGCCAGCAGTTCAACAACAGGGCCGCAAGAGACCCAGTACTTC	CASSSTTGPQETQYF
NA	16	TRBV9	NA	TRBJ1-2	TGTGCCAGCAGCGTCGGGGGGAGGACGGAAATCTATGGCTACACCTTC	CASSVGGRTEIYGYTF
NA	16	TRBV10-3	TRBD2	TRBJ2-7	TGTGCCATCAGTGAGTCCCTAGCGGGAGTCGCCTACGAGCAGTACTTC	CAISESLAGVAYEQYF
NA	17	TRBV27	NA	TRBJ2-3	TGTGCCAGCAGTTTATCGAAGGGGGACCTTAGCACAGATACGCAGTATTTT	CASSLSKGDLSTDTQYF